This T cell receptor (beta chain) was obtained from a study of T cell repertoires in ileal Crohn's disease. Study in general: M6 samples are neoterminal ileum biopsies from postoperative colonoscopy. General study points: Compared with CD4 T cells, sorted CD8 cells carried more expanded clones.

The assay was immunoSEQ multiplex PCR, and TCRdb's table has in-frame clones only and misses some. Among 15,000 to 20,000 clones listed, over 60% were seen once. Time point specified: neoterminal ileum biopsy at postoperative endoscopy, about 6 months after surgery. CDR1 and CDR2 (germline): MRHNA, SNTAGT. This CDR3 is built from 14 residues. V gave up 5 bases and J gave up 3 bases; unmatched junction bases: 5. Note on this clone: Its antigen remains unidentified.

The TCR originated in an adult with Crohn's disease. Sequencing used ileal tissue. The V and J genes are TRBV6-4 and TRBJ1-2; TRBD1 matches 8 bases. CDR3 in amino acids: CASSRTGKDYGYTF. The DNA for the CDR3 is TGTGCCAGCAGTAGGACAGGGAAAGACTATGGCTACACCTTC.